The 10 T cell receptor beta chains below were found in one sample sequenced in a study of T cells in Graves' hyperthyroidism and ophthalmopathy. Regions amplified from RNA transcripts were the TCR beta CDR3 regions. TCR CDR3 regions were first amplified by RT-PCR with HTBI primers. TCRdb fed the multiplex PCR reads into MiXCR, producing one record per CDR3 protein. The table lists roughly 700,000 distinct CDR3 sequences, 30% to 40% of them singletons. Sequences were obtained from blood. The receptors were sampled from a woman aged 40-49 years with Graves' hyperthyroidism.

A few counts support this clonotype. J is TRBJ1-4 and V is TRBV20-1; D call uncertain. V dropped 4 bases and J dropped 5 bases, with 11 bases sitting between them. There are 13 residues in the CDR3. Looked up from germline, CDR1 is DFQATT and CDR2 is SNEGSKA (reference sequence). CDR3 protein: CSAIGPLNEKLFF. The CDR3 DNA reads as TGCAGTGCTATCGGGCCGCTCAATGAAAAACTGTTTTTT.

Ten or more counts support this clonotype. J is TRBJ1-6 and V is TRBV7-9; D is perhaps TRBD1 (6 bases). Trimming left V 7 bases short and J 5 bases short, with 15 bases between. The CDR3 length is 15 residues. The germline gives CDR1 SEHNR, CDR2 FQNEAQ (reference sequence). CDR3 DNA sequence: TGTGCCAGCAATCGGGGGGCTTACGATAATTCACCCCTCCACTTT. Translated: CASNRGAYDNSPLHF.

In regard to this clonotype: This may stem from a read error, because a much larger clone lies one nucleotide away. Lacking the conserved final phenylalanine or tryptophan, this CDR3 likely reflects a read error. Written as DNA, the CDR3 is TGTGCCATCAGTGATCAACGGGGGGGTCCGGGCACTGAAGCTTTCCTT. It specifies CAISDQRGGPGTEAFL. The chain combines TRBV10-3 with TRBJ1-1, with a possible D match to TRBD1 (5 bases). V was trimmed by 3 bases and J by 4 bases, leaving 18 bases between them. The V gene's germline CDR1 is ENHRY and CDR2 SYGVKD. The CDR3 is 16 residues long.

A note on this clonotype: A single base separates this from a much larger clone, so it may be a read error. The chain combines TRBV4-1 with TRBJ1-5, with 8 bases aligning to TRBD1. Germline V gives CDR1 MGHRA, CDR2 YSYEKL. The CDR3 runs 14 residues. CDR3 DNA sequence: TGTGCCAGCAGCCAGTTGACAGGGGATCAGCCCCAGCATTTT. Translation: CASSQLTGDQPQHF.

The chain uses TRBV6-5 and TRBJ1-5; maybe TRBD1 (6 bases). CDR3 size: 14 residues. V was shortened by 2 bases and J by 7 bases, with 12 bases between the two germline ends. Germline V CDR1 and CDR2: MNHEY, SVGAGI. The CDR3 DNA follows: TGTGCCAGCAGTTACGTCCAGGGACAACAGCCCCAGCATTTT. Translation gives CASSYVQGQQPQHF.

Concerning this clonotype itself: With a much larger clone just one base away, this may be a read error. No conserved phenylalanine or tryptophan ends this CDR3, so it is likely a read error. V is TRBV29-1 and J is TRBJ1-1; TRBD1 is a possible D gene (6 bases). In germline, CDR1 is SQVTM, CDR2 ANQGSEA. The CDR3 extends over 14 amino acids. The chain's CDR3 is CSALLTGKNPEAFL. The CDR3 coding sequence is TGCAGCGCCCTTCTAACAGGGAAGAACCCTGAAGCTTTCCTT.

This chain connects TRBV27 to TRBJ1-2; 8 bases agree with TRBD1. Losses at the gene ends were 5 bases for V and 6 bases for J; bases not matched to a gene: 17. The CDR3 is 17 residues long. Germline V gene data show CDR1 as MNHEY and CDR2 as SMNVEV (reference sequence). CDR3 sequence reads: CASSPRLKLTGGDGYTF. The DNA of the CDR3 is TGTGCCAGCAGTCCTCGATTAAAACTAACAGGGGGAGATGGCTACACCTTC.

On this clonotype itself: One end of the junction does not line up with germline, which may come from a read error. The V gene is TRBV6-5, the J gene TRBJ1-4; the D is unclear. CDR1 MNHEY and CDR2 SVGAGI come from the germline V gene. CDR3 length: 16 residues. CDR3 coding DNA: TGTGCTAGCAGTTACTCTGGTCAGTTAGACCTCGAAAAACTGTTTTTT. It specifies CASSYSGQLDLEKLFF.

The chain combines TRBV2 with TRBJ2-1; 11 nucleotides align to TRBD2. CDR1 and CDR2 (germline): SNHLY, FYNNEI. The CDR3 covers 15 residues. V was clipped by 4 bases and J by 3 bases; unmatched bases: 2. This CDR3 is CASSVTSGVYNEQFF. The CDR3 coding sequence is TGTGCCAGCAGTGTGACTAGCGGGGTCTACAATGAGCAGTTCTTC.

This clonotype was found many times. The rearrangement links TRBV6-5 to TRBJ2-2; 7 bases fit TRBD2. CDR1 MNHEY and CDR2 SVGAGI come from the germline V gene. The V gene end was trimmed by 6 bases and the J gene end by 7 bases; junction bases not matched to a gene: 5. This CDR3 has 13 amino acids. The DNA for the CDR3 is TGTGCCAGCAGGCGAGCGGGGAGCGGGGAGCTGTTTTTT. It is translated as CASRRAGSGELFF.